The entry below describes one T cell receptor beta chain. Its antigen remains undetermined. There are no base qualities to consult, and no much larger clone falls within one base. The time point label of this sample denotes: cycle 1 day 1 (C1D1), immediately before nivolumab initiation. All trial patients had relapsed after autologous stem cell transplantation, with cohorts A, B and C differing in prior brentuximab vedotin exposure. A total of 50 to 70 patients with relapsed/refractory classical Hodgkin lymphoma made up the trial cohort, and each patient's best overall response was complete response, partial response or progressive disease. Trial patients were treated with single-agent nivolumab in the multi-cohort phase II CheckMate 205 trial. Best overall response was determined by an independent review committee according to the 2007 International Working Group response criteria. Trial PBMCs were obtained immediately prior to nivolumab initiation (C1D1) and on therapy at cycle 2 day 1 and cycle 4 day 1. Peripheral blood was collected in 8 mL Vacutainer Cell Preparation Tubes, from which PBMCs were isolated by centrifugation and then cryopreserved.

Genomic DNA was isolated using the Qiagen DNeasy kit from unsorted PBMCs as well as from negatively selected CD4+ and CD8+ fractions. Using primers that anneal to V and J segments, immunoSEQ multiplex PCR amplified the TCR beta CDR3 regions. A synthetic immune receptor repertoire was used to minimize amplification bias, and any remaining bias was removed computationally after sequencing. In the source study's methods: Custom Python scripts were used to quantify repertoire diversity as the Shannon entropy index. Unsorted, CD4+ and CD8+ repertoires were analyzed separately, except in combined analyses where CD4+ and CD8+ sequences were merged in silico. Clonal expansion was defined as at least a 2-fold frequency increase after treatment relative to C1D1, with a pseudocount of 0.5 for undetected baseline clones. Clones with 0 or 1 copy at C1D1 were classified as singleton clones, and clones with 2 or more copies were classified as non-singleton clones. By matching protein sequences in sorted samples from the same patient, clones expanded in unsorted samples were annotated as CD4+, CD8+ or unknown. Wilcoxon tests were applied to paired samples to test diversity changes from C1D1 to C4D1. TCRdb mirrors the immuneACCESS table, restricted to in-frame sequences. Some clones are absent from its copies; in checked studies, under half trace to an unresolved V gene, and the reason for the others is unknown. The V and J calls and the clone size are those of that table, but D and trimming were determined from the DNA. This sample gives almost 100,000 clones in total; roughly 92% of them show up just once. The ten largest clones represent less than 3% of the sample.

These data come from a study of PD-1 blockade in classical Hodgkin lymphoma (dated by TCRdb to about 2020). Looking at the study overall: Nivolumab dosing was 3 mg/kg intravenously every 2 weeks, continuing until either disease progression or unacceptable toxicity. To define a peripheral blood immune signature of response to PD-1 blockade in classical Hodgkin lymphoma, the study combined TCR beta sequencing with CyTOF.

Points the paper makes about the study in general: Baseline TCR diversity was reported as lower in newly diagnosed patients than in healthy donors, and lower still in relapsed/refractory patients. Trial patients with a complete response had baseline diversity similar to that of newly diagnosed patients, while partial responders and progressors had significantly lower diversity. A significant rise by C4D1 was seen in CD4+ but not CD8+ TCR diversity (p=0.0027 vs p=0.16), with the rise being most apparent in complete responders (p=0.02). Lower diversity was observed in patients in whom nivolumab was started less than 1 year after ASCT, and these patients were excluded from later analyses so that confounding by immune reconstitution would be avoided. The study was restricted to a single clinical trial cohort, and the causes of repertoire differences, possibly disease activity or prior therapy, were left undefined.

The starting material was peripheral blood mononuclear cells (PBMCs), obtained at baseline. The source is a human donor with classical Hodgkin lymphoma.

The CDR3: CASSPGDRVFLDYGYTF. DNA sequence: TGTGCCAGCAGCCCCGGGGACAGGGTATTTTTGGACTATGGCTACACCTTC. The sequence joins TRBV4-2 to TRBJ1-2, with TRBD1 matching 9 junction bases. The CDR3 contains 17 residues, cysteine and phenylalanine counted. Kept here is only the CDR3 DNA, which spans 51 bases and is read in frame from base 1. Clipping removes 4 bases from V and 3 bases from J, with 12 as the unmatched junction base count. Per the germline V gene, LGHNA is the CDR1 and YNFKEQ is the CDR2.